This T cell receptor beta chain was observed in a study of naive and memory T cell subsets. Study results and limitations: Each distinct alpha or beta sequence counts as one clonotype. The power law exponent of TCR abundance differed between naive and memory cells. Activation and differentiation may alter RNA-based TCR counts. Especially in CD8 cells, naive repertoires contained a few larger clonotypes, possibly CD45RA-re-expressing memory cells.

About this clonotype itself: No antigen is known for it.

Cells stained for CD3, CD4, CD8, CD45RA and CD27 were sorted into four subsets. Both TRBC1 and TRBC2 were covered by a beta constant-region primer of two equimolar oligonucleotides. Ligated cDNA was amplified by four rounds of PCR with nested alpha and beta constant-region primers and SP2. MiXCR, applied by TCRdb to the UMI-ligation and nested PCR reads, yields one record per CDR3 protein. The sample has over 110,000 distinct CDR3 sequences; about 20% are singletons. The CDR3 is 16 amino acids. With 0 bases removed from V and 4 bases from J, the gap between germline ends came to 16 bases. Germline V gene data show CDR1 as SQVTM and CDR2 as ANQGSEA.

The sequenced sample was naive CD8+ T cells from blood. This chain uses TRBV29-1 with TRBJ2-1; no reliable D call. The TCR originated in a human donor in good health. CDR3 residues: CSVEDLLVGTYNEQFF. In nucleotides, the CDR3 is TGCAGCGTTGAAGATCTTTTGGTAGGAACGTACAATGAGCAGTTCTTC.